This TCR beta chain was documented in a study of blood T cell repertoires in COVID-19. Sequencing used immunoSEQ multiplex PCR; TCRdb keeps in-frame clones, though not all of them. In the table there are about 530,000 clones, less than 90% of which are singletons. CDR1 is SGHNT, CDR2 YYREEE, per germline (reference sequence). V was pared by 4 bases and J by 8 bases, with 16 bases between. CDR3 length: 14 amino acids. The receptor's source is a woman aged 50 to 60 with COVID-19, enrolled during active disease. The chain links TRBV5-4 to TRBJ2-4; D might be TRBD1 (8 bases). The sequenced sample was peripheral blood. The CDR3 loop is CASSRGQGGDIQYF. The CDR3 region has the DNA TGTGCCAGCAGCCGCGGACAGGGAGGGGACATTCAGTACTTC.